The source of this T cell receptor beta chain is a study of T cells in Graves' hyperthyroidism and ophthalmopathy. Study-wide points: Appearing also in blood were most of the thyroid clonotypes expanded above 0.001. Stable hyperthyroidism was told apart from ophthalmopathy by a model built on 13 V-J features.

The table lists this clonotype with many counts. The target antigen is unknown. Researchers amplified the TCR beta CDR3 regions from RNA transcripts. During a first-round RT-PCR of the TCR CDR3, the HTBI primer set was used. Using its own MiXCR run on the multiplex PCR reads, TCRdb lists one record per CDR3 protein. Of some 600,000 distinct CDR3 sequences in the sample, approximately 14% were seen once. CDR1 and CDR2 from the germline V gene are LNHDA and SQIVND (reference sequence). Trimming stripped 7 bases from V and 0 bases from J, with 13 bases between. There are 15 residues in the CDR3. Pregnant or lactating patients were excluded, as were those with uncontrolled infection or other autoimmune disease. The blood specimen was taken at initial hyperthyroidism diagnosis, before any ophthalmopathy symptoms.

Sequenced sample: blood. The gene calls are TRBV19 and TRBJ1-5; D unclear. The source is a young woman with Graves' hyperthyroidism that later progressed to Graves' ophthalmopathy. CDR3 bases: TGTGCCAGTACACCACAGTTAAATAGCAATCAGCCCCAGCATTTT. It translates to CASTPQLNSNQPQHF.